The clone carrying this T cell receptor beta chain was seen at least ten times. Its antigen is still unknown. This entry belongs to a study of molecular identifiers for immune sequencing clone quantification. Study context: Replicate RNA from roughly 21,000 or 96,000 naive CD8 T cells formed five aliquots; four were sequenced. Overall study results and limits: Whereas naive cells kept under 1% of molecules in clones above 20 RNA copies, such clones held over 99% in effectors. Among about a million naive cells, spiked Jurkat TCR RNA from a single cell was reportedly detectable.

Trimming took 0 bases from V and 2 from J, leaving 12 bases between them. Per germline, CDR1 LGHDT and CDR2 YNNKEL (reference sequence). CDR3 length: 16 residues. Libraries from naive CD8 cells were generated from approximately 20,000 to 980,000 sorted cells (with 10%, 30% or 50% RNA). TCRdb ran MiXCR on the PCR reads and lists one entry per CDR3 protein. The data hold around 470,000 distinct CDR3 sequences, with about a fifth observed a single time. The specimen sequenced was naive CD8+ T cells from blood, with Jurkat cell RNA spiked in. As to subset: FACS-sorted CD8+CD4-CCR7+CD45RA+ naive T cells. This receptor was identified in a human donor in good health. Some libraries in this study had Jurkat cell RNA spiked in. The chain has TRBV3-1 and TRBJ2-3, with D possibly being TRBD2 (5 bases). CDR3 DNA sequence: TGTGCCAGCAGCCAAGATTCCACTAGACTCACAGATACGCAGTATTTT. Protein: CASSQDSTRLTDTQYF.